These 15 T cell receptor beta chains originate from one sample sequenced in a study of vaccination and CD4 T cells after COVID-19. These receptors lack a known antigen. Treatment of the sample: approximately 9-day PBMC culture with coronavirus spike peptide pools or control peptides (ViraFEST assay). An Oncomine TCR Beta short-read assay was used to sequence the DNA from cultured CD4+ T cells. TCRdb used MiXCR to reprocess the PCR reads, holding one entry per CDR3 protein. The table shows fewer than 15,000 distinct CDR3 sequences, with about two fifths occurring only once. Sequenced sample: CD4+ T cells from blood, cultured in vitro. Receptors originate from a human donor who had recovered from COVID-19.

The CDR3 coding sequence is TGTGCCAGCACCATATCCCCCGGACAGAGAAACTATGGCTACACCTTC. Translated, it gives CASTISPGQRNYGYTF. The chain links TRBV7-3 to TRBJ1-2; a weak D match, TRBD1 (6 bases). The CDR3 has 16 amino acids. CDR1 is SGHTA and CDR2 is FQGTGA in the germline V gene. Trimming pared 7 bases from V and 2 bases from J, leaving 20 bases between.

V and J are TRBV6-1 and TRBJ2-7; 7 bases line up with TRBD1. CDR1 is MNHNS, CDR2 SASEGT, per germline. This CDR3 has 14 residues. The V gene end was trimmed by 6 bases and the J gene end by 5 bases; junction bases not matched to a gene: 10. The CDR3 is CASSLRTGLDEQYF. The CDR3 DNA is TGTGCCAGCAGCCTAAGGACAGGATTGGACGAGCAGTACTTC.

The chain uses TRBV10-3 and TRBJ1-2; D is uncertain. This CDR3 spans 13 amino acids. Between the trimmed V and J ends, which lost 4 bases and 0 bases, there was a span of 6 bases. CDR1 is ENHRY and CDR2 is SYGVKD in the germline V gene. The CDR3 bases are TGTGCCATCAGTGGGTCCCCTAACTATGGCTACACCTTC. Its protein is CAISGSPNYGYTF.

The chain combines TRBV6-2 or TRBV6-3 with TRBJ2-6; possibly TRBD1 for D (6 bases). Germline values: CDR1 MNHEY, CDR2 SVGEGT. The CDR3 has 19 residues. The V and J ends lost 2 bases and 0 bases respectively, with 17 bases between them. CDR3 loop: CASSYGVWGRRSGANVLTF. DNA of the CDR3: TGTGCCAGCAGTTACGGCGTGTGGGGGCGGCGCTCTGGGGCCAACGTCCTGACTTTC.

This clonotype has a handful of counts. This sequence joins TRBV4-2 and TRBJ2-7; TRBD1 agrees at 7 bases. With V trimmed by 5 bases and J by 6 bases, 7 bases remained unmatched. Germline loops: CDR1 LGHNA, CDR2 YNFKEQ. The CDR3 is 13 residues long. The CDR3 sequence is CASSSGTDREQYF. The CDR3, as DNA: TGTGCCAGCAGCTCTGGGACAGATCGCGAGCAGTACTTC.

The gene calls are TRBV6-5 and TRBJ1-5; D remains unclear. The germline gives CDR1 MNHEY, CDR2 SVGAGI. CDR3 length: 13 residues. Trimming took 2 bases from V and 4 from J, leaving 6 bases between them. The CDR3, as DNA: TGTGCCAGCAGTTACCCTGGGAATCAGCCCCAGCATTTT. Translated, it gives CASSYPGNQPQHF.

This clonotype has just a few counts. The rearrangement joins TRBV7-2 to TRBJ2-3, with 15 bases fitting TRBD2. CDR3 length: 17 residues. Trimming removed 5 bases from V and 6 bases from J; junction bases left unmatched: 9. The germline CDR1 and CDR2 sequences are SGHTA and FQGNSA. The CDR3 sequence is CASSPGLAGGPMDTQYF. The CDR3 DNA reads TGTGCCAGCAGCCCAGGACTAGCGGGAGGGCCGATGGATACGCAGTATTTT.

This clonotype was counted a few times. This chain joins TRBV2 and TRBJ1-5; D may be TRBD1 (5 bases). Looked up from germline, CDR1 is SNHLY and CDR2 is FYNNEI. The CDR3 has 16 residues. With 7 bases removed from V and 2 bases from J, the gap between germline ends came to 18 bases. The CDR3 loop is CASKGPTFTGNQPQHF. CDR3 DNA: TGTGCCAGCAAGGGGCCAACCTTTACGGGCAATCAGCCCCAGCATTTT.

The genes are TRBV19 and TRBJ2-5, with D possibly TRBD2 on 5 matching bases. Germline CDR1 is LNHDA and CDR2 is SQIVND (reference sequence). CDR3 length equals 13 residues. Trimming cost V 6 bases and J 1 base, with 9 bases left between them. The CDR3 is CASSPDFQETQYF. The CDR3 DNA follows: TGTGCCAGTAGCCCGGACTTCCAAGAGACCCAGTACTTC.

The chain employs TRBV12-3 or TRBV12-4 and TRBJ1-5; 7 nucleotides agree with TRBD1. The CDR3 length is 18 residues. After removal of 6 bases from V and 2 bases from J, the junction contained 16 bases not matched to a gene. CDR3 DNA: TGTGCCAGCAGGTGGGACAGCTACTTTATAGAGGGCAATCAGCCCCAGCATTTT. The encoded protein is CASRWDSYFIEGNQPQHF.

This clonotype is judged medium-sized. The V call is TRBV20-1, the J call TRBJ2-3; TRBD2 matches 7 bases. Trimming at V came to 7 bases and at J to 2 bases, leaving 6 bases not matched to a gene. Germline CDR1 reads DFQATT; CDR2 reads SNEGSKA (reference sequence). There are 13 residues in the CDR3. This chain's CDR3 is CSVREKVTDTQYF. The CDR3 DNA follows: TGCAGTGTGCGGGAGAAAGTCACAGATACGCAGTATTTT.

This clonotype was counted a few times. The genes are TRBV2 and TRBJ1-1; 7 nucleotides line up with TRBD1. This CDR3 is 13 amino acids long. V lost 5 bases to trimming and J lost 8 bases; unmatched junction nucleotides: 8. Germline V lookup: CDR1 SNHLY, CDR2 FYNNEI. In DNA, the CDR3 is TGTGCCAGCAGTTCACAGCAGACAGGGGAAGCTTTCTTT. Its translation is CASSSQQTGEAFF. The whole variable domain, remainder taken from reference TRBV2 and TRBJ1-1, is EPEVTQTPSHQVTQMGQEVILRCVPISNHLYFYWYRQILGQKVEFLVSFYNNEISEKSEIFDDQFSVERPDGSNFTLKIRSTKLEDSAMYFCASSSQQTGEAFFGQGTRLTVV.

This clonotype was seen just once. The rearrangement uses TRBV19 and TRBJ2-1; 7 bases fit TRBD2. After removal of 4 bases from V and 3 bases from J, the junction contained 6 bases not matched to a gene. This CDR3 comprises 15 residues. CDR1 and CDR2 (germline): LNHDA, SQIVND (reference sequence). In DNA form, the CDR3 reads TGTGCCAGTAGTACTAGCGGAACTTTCTACAATGAGCAGTTCTTC. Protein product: CASSTSGTFYNEQFF.

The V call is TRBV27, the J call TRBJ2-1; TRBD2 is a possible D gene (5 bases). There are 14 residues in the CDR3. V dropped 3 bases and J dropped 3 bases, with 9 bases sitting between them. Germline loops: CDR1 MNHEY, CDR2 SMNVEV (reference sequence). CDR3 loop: CASSLRAFYNEQFF. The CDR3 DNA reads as TGTGCCAGCAGTTTGAGGGCGTTCTACAATGAGCAGTTCTTC.

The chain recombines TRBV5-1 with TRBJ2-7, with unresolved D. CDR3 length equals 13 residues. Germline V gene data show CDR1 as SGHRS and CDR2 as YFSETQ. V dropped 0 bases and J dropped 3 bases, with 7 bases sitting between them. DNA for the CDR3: TGCGCCAGCAGCTTGGGGAGCAGCTACGAGCAGTACTTC. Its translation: CASSLGSSYEQYF.